This T cell receptor beta chain stems from a study of regulatory T cells in long-lasting Graves disease. On the study more broadly: The definition of persistent Graves' disease was over 5 years of antithyroid drugs with positive TSH receptor antibodies.

Construction of TCR beta libraries relied on iRepertoire HTBI primers and on Arm-PCR targeting CDR3 regions. TCRdb analysed the multiplex PCR reads with MiXCR anew, one entry per CDR3 protein. The profile shows 400,000 to 500,000 distinct CDR3 sequences, around a fifth of them singletons. Study conclusions and caveats: Among the persistent patients, 2,500 to 3,000 public clonotypes were shared, more than the roughly 900 shared among new patients. Reduced TCR diversity was observed in persistent Graves' patients versus newly diagnosed patients.

Regarding this clonotype: The antigen is undetermined.

Sample time point: persistent/refractory GD, antithyroid drugs over 5 years with positive TRAb. TCR sequences were obtained from RNA taken from PBMCs. This TCR came from a female donor with Graves disease. This sample comprised peripheral blood mononuclear cells (PBMCs), obtained when the disease was refractory, from a patient treated with antithyroid drugs.

This CDR3 is CASRGSVEPGELFF. CDR3 coding DNA: TGTGCCAGCAGGGGTAGCGTGGAGCCCGGGGAGCTGTTTTTT. This sequence joins TRBV2 and TRBJ2-2, with D tentatively TRBD2 (5 bases). Between the trimmed V and J ends, which lost 6 bases and 6 bases, there was a span of 14 bases. The CDR3 contains 14 residues. Germline loops: CDR1 SNHLY, CDR2 FYNNEI. Variable domain in full (rest from reference TRBV2 and TRBJ2-2): EPEVTQTPSHQVTQMGQEVILRCVPISNHLYFYWYRQILGQKVEFLVSFYNNEISEKSEIFDDQFSVERPDGSNFTLKIRSTKLEDSAMYFCASRGSVEPGELFFGEGSRLTVL.